These T cell receptor beta chains were read from a single sample in a study of T cells in Graves' hyperthyroidism and ophthalmopathy. One entry per CDR3 protein results from TCRdb running MiXCR on the multiplex PCR reads. The table records about 550,000 distinct CDR3 sequences, about a fifth of them present only once. Material for sequencing was blood. The source is a man aged 18 to 29 with Graves' hyperthyroidism. Each CDR3 is given with its conserved first and last residue. D genes are given only for firm matches. Only part of the rows carry a size: once, few, many, or a class if the clone is expanded.

DNA	CDR3	size	D	V	J
TGTGCCAGCAGCTTAGTCGGCGGGCCCACCGGGGAGCTGTTTTTT	CASSLVGGPTGELFF	.	.	TRBV11-3	TRBJ2-2
TGTGCCAGCAGTCGATCACAGGGGATAGGCAATCAGCCCCAGCATTTT	CASSRSQGIGNQPQHF	many	TRBD1	TRBV2	TRBJ1-5
TGTGCCACCAGCAGACCTAGGGAAGACAGGGGAGCTTTCTTT	CATSRPREDRGAFF	many	TRBD1	TRBV15	TRBJ1-1
TGTGCCTGGATTGGGACAGGGAACACTGAAGCTTTCTTT	CAWIGTGNTEAFF	many	TRBD1	TRBV30	TRBJ1-1
TGTGCCAGCAGTTTTAGAAAACGGCAGCCCCAGCATTTT	CASSFRKRQPQHF	many	.	TRBV28	TRBJ1-5
TGTGCCAGCAGTTTAGGGGGGCCAATTCCTGGGGCCAACGTCCTGACTTTC	CASSLGGPIPGANVLTF	few	.	TRBV28	TRBJ2-6
TGTGCCAGCAGAAGCGGGGGACAGGGTATATCACCCCTCCACTTT	CASRSGGQGISPLHF	few	TRBD1	TRBV12-3/TRBV12-4	TRBJ1-6
TGCAGCTCGGGGGCAGCAAGCCCGAACACTGAAGCTTTCTTT	CSSGAASPNTEAFF	few	.	TRBV29-1	TRBJ1-1
TGTGCCAGCAGACCCTCGGGGGGTGAGCAGTTCTTC	CASRPSGGEQFF	.	TRBD2	TRBV11-3	TRBJ2-1
TGCAGTGCTAGAGATCGAAGACAGGGAAACCAGCCCCAGCATTTT	CSARDRRQGNQPQHF	many	TRBD1	TRBV20-1	TRBJ1-5
TGTGCCAGCAGCTTAGAGGGGACTAGTTTCAACGAGCAGTACTTC	CASSLEGTSFNEQYF	many	TRBD2	TRBV11-2	TRBJ2-7
TGCGCCAGCAGCCAAGAGATGCCAGGGGTTCAGCCCCAGCATTTT	CASSQEMPGVQPQHF	many	.	TRBV4-1	TRBJ1-5
TGTGCCAGCAGTTCCCTGGGCGGACACGTTATAACCGAGCAGTACTTC	CASSSLGGHVITEQYF	few	.	TRBV6-5	TRBJ2-7
TGTGCCTGGAGTGATGAGCGGGGGTACTACAATGAGCAGTTCTTC	CAWSDERGYYNEQFF	.	TRBD2	TRBV30	TRBJ2-1